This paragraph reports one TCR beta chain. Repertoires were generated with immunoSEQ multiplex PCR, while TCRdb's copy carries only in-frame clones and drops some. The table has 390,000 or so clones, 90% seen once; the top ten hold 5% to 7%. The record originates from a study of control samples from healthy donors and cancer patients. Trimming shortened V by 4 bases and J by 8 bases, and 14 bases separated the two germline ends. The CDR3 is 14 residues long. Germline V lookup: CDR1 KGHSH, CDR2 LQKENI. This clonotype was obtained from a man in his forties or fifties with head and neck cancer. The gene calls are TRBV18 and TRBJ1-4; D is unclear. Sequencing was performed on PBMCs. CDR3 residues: CASSQDEFREKLFF. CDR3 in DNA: TGTGCCAGCTCACAAGATGAATTTAGGGAAAAACTGTTTTTT.